This T cell receptor (beta chain) emerged from a study of blood T cell repertoires in COVID-19. In the study overall: From the United States, Italy and Spain came samples of acute and convalescent COVID-19.

Source study methods: From reference gene primer amplification, estimates of nucleated cell counts were derived. Profiled with immunoSEQ multiplex PCR; TCRdb holds only in-frame clones, not every one. V and J calls and clone size are as listed in that table; D and trimming were resolved from the DNA. This table has 200,000 to 300,000 clones, roughly 85% appearing once. The CDR3 is 17 residues long. Per germline, CDR1 SGHRS and CDR2 YFSETQ. With V trimmed by 4 bases and J by 5 bases, 11 bases remained unmatched. Seattle patients were enrolled while actively infected and followed longitudinally. This clonotype was sampled from a man aged 50 to 59 with COVID-19, enrolled during active disease. The specimen sequenced was peripheral blood. The chain carries TRBV5-1 and TRBJ2-5; 13 bases are a match to TRBD2. The CDR3 region has the DNA TGCGCCAGCAGCCATGGGACTAGCGGGGCACCCCGGGAGACCCAGTACTTC. This codes for CASSHGTSGAPRETQYF.